This T cell receptor beta chain emerged from a study of blood T cell repertoires in COVID-19. V lost 2 bases and J 6 bases, leaving 15 bases between the germline ends. This CDR3 has 15 amino acids. Germline CDR1 and CDR2: LGHDT and YNNKEL (reference sequence). TCRdb's table, derived via immunoSEQ multiplex PCR, lists solely in-frame clones and lacks some. The data show about 250,000 clones, around 84% seen once. The sequenced material came from peripheral blood. This rearrangement joins TRBV3-1 (or the pseudogene TRBV3-2) to TRBJ2-3, with a tentative D call TRBD2 (7 bases). The receptor comes from a woman between 35 and 50 years old who had recovered from COVID-19. CDR3 loop: CASSQQTGGHDTQYF. CDR3 in DNA: TGTGCCAGCAGCCAACAAACGGGGGGCCACGATACGCAGTATTTT.